Below are 5 T cell receptor beta chains sequenced from a single sample in a study of T cell repertoires in cytomegalovirus infection (dated by TCRdb to about 2019). Reading the label with the study, this specimen's treatment or condition is: in vitro stimulation with specific CMV peptide epitopes to enrich CMV-specific T cells. TCRdb lists the instrument as Illumina HiSeq 1500. Using fastp at Q25 and MiXCR, TCRdb reprocessed the public reads and kept productive beta chains. Rows with a matching CDR3 protein are joined into one entry that keeps the most common DNA and genes. This sample gives some 920,000 distinct CDR3 sequences in total; roughly 30% of them show up just once. Together, the top ten hold over 10% of the sample. For these TCRs, the target antigens are not known. The specimen was cultured CD8+ T cells from PBMCs, collected from culture after CMV antigen stimulation. The receptors come from a human donor in good health (CMV status not recorded). Some clones in this sample may be carry-over from other donors' samples.

This clonotype appeared a few times. The rearrangement joins TRBV19 to TRBJ1-1; D is unclear. Per germline, CDR1 LNHDA and CDR2 SQIVND (reference sequence). Trimming pared 7 bases from V and 4 bases from J, leaving 16 bases between. This CDR3 contains 14 residues. CDR3 nucleotide sequence: TGTGCCAGTACCCCGACACCTGGAGGCACTGAAGCTTTCTTT. Amino acid sequence: CASTPTPGGTEAFF.

This clonotype was seen many times. J is TRBJ2-1 and V is TRBV10-1; no clear D gene. CDR1 is WNHNN and CDR2 is SYGVQD in the germline V gene (reference sequence). CDR3 length: 13 residues. Between the trimmed V and J ends, which lost 2 bases and 6 bases, there was a span of 8 bases. The CDR3 here is CASSEAKGNEQFF. The CDR3 nucleotides are TGCGCCAGCAGTGAGGCCAAGGGCAATGAGCAGTTCTTC.

Many counts were recorded for this clonotype. This rearrangement joins TRBV10-3 to TRBJ1-3; TRBD1 matches at 7 bases. Per the germline V gene, CDR1 is ENHRY and CDR2 is SYGVKD. Germline trimming cut 6 bases from V and 2 bases from J; bases unmatched to any gene: 10. The CDR3 sequence is 16 residues long. CDR3 in amino acids: CAIRQRVDRAGNTIYF. The DNA for the CDR3 is TGTGCCATCAGACAGAGGGTTGACAGGGCTGGAAACACCATATATTTT.

This clonotype has ten or more counts. As DNA, the CDR3 is TGTGCCAGCAGCTTGCAGAGACTAGAGACCCAGTACTTC. It yields the protein CASSLQRLETQYF. The chain combines TRBV7-6 with TRBJ2-5; D is undetermined. The CDR3 has 13 amino acids. Germline V gene lookup returns CDR1 SGHVS and CDR2 FNYEAQ. V gave up 3 bases and J gave up 4 bases, with 9 bases separating them.

This clonotype was counted ten times or more. The chain carries TRBV7-8 and TRBJ1-1; D remains ambiguous. Deletions cut 5 bases from V and 5 bases from J, with 24 bases between. This CDR3 has 17 residues. Germline-derived CDR1 and CDR2 are SGHVS and FQNEAQ. The CDR3 reads CASSQKRVGWVFTEAFF. The CDR3 nucleotides read TGTGCCAGCAGCCAGAAACGTGTCGGGTGGGTGTTTACTGAAGCTTTCTTT.